One sample yielded the 10 T cell receptor beta chains listed below, sequenced in a study of T cell responses to AZD1222 COVID-19 vaccine. The data were produced by immunoSEQ multiplex PCR, yet TCRdb's version contains in-frame clones alone and is incomplete. The repertoire holds 150,000 to 200,000 clones, with 92% as singletons. The starting material was peripheral blood, obtained on day 0 of AZD1222 vaccination. The receptors come from an adult in good health.

V and J are TRBV18 and TRBJ1-2; 9 nucleotides agree with TRBD1. CDR1 KGHSH and CDR2 LQKENI come from the germline V gene. The CDR3 runs to 17 residues. V was clipped by 1 base and J by 4 bases; unmatched bases: 10. The CDR3 DNA reads as TGTGCCAGCTCACCACGAGAAGACAGGGGGTTCCGCTATGGCTACACCTTC. This encodes CASSPREDRGFRYGYTF.

The rearrangement joins TRBV9 to TRBJ1-2; TRBD1 aligns across 9 bases. There are 16 residues in the CDR3. V trimming: 4 bases; J trimming: 4 bases; junction bases outside the gene matches: 11. CDR1 SGDLS and CDR2 YYNGEE come from the germline V gene. The CDR3 spells CASSPTGTGSLYGYTF. The DNA for the CDR3 is TGTGCCAGCAGCCCCACGGGGACAGGGTCCCTCTATGGCTACACCTTC.

The CDR3: CASSLDYHEQYF. The CDR3 bases are TGTGCCAGCAGCCTGGACTACCACGAGCAGTACTTC. The V gene is TRBV7-2, the J gene TRBJ2-7; weak D call: TRBD2 (6 bases). In germline, CDR1 is SGHTA, CDR2 FQGNSA. The CDR3 is made up of 12 amino acids. Trimming left V 5 bases short and J 5 bases short, with 10 bases between.

Relative to its sample, this clone is medium-sized (0.01 to 0.1%). The genes are TRBV6-4 and TRBJ2-1, with TRBD2 identical over 12 bases. The CDR3 runs 15 residues. Trimming removed 0 bases from V and 6 bases from J; junction bases left unmatched: 0. CDR1 is MRHNA and CDR2 is SNTAGT in the germline V gene. The CDR3: CASSDSTSGSNEQFF. The CDR3 DNA reads as TGTGCCAGCAGTGACTCGACTAGCGGGAGCAATGAGCAGTTCTTC.

On this clone: This CDR3 is also generated by other DNA sequences in the sample. The J gene is TRBJ2-7, the V gene TRBV27; 11 bases fit TRBD2. Germline loops: CDR1 MNHEY, CDR2 SMNVEV (reference sequence). The trim removed 2 bases at V and 0 bases at J, leaving 0 bases unmatched. CDR3 length: 15 amino acids. CDR3 amino acids: CASSLGTSGSYEQYF. The CDR3, as DNA: TGTGCCAGCAGTTTAGGGACTAGCGGCTCCTACGAGCAGTACTTC.

The chain couples TRBV11-2 to TRBJ1-2; D gene uncertain. The CDR3 consists of 15 residues. Trimming shortened V by 1 base and J by 2 bases, and 11 bases separated the two germline ends. Germline CDR1 SGHAT, CDR2 FQNNGV. CDR3 region: CASSLGLGPNYGYTF. CDR3 coding DNA: TGTGCCAGCAGCTTAGGATTGGGCCCCAACTATGGCTACACCTTC. Full variable domain (outside the CDR3, taken from reference TRBV11-2 and TRBJ1-2): EAGVAQSPRYKIIEKRQSVAFWCNPISGHATLYWYQQILGQGPKLLIQFQNNGVVDDSQLPKDRFSAERLKGVDSTLKIQPAKLEDSAVYLCASSLGLGPNYGYTFGSGTRLTVV.

This clone was detected only once. This chain links TRBV11-2 with TRBJ2-3; tentative D call: TRBD2 (6 bases). Between the trimmed V and J ends, which lost 2 bases and 1 base, there was a span of 7 bases. The CDR3 consists of 14 residues. Germline V gene lookup returns CDR1 SGHAT and CDR2 FQNNGV. The CDR3 nucleotides read TGTGCCAGCAGCTTAAGGAGGGGCACAGATACGCAGTATTTT. It specifies CASSLRRGTDTQYF.

This clone turned up a few times. The junction and the germline gene differ at one end; a read error may be behind it. The chain joins TRBV6-2 or TRBV6-3 to TRBJ2-7; D is unresolved. Germline V gene data show CDR1 as MNHEY and CDR2 as SVGEGT. This CDR3 is 11 amino acids long. Here the CDR3 reads CASSYLLELYF. CDR3 sequence (DNA): TGTGCCAGCAGTTACCTATTAGAGCTGTACTTC.

V and J are TRBV5-1 and TRBJ1-1; tentative D call: TRBD1 (6 bases). V lost 4 bases and J lost 7, with 14 bases in between. The germline CDR1 and CDR2 sequences are SGHRS and YFSETQ. The CDR3 runs to 13 residues. CDR3 sequence (DNA): TGCGCCAGCAGCCCGTCTGGGGGCAGTGAAGCTTTCTTT. Protein product: CASSPSGGSEAFF. The full variable domain, rest sourced from reference TRBV5-1 and TRBJ1-1, is KAGVTQTPRYLIKTRGQQVTLSCSPISGHRSVSWYQQTPGQGLQFLFEYFSETQRNKGNFPGRFSGRQFSNSRSEMNVSTLELGDSALYLCASSPSGGSEAFFGQGTRLTVV.

V and J are TRBV29-1 and TRBJ1-1; possible D gene TRBD1, 5 bases. V was shortened by 6 bases and J by 8 bases, with 16 bases between the two germline ends. Germline CDR1 is SQVTM and CDR2 is ANQGSEA. CDR3 length: 12 amino acids. The CDR3 DNA is TGCAGCGTCGGCAGGGCCCCCGGCGAAGCTTTCTTT. This sequence encodes CSVGRAPGEAFF.